One TCR beta chain is described in this entry. With random hexamers, reverse transcription was performed on about 0.5 to 1 ug of RNA. MiXCR, run by TCRdb on the immunoSEQ multiplex PCR reads, gives a single entry per CDR3 protein. The profile shows some 48,000 distinct CDR3 sequences, about 92% of them singletons. The germline CDR1 and CDR2 sequences are LGHDT and YNNKEL (reference sequence). Trimming took 3 bases from V and 2 from J, leaving 26 bases between them. The CDR3 loop spans 19 amino acids. This record comes from a study of CD8 T cells in Susac syndrome. The sample taken for sequencing was CD8+ T cells from PBMCs. The chain is built from TRBV3-1 and TRBJ2-7, with TRBD2 as a possible D gene (7 bases). This TCR was sampled from a human donor in good health. The CDR3 spells CASSHAVPPRGRDPYEQYF. The CDR3 coding sequence is TGTGCCAGCAGCCACGCCGTTCCCCCAAGGGGGAGGGACCCCTACGAGCAGTACTTC.